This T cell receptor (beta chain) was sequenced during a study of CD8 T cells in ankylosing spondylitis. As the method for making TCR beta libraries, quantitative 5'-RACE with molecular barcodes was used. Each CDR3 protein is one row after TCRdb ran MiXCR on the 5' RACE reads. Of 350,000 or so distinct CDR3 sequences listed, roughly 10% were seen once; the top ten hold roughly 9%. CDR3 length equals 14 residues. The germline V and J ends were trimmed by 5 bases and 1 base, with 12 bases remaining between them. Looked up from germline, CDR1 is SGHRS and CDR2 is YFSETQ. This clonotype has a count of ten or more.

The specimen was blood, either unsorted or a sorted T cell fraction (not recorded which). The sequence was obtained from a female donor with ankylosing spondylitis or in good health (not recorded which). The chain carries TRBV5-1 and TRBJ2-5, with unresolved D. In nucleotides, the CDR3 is TGCGCCAGCAGGTACAGCAGAGTCCAAGAGACCCAGTACTTC. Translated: CASRYSRVQETQYF.